Sequencing of this TCR beta chain was carried out in a study of T cells in Graves' hyperthyroidism and ophthalmopathy. The PBMCs had their origin in 10 ml of fresh peripheral blood. This clonotype was observed at least ten times. Its antigen is still unknown. The V gene's germline CDR1 is ENHRY and CDR2 SYGVKD. This CDR3 is 16 amino acids long. Trimming cost V 3 bases and J 3 bases; bases outside gene matches: 11. RNA transcripts provided the source from which TCR beta CDR3 regions were amplified. The TCR CDR3 first-round RT-PCR relied on the HTBI primer set. One entry per CDR3 protein, called by TCRdb with MiXCR from the multiplex PCR reads. The data show hundreds of thousands of distinct CDR3 sequences, with 35% to 40% seen just once and 7.5% to 9.5% held by the top ten. Points from the study as a whole: Blood held most thyroid clonotypes expanded above 0.001 frequency. The model identified upcoming ophthalmopathy a median about six months ahead of onset.

The V call is TRBV10-3, the J call TRBJ2-7; 7 nucleotides align to TRBD1. The sequenced sample consisted of blood. The sequence was collected from a man aged 18 to 29 with Graves' hyperthyroidism. The CDR3, as DNA: TGTGCCATCAGTGACCTGGCCAGGGGGACCGACTACGAGCAGTACTTC. Translation: CAISDLARGTDYEQYF.